The 29 T cell receptor beta chains below all came from one sample that was sequenced in a study of blood T cell repertoires in COVID-19. Libraries were prepared by immunoSEQ multiplex PCR; TCRdb keeps only in-frame clonotypes and omits some of them. The table lists about 58,000 clones, 70% to 90% of them singletons, with over 1.2% in the top ten. Sequenced input: peripheral blood. These receptors came from a man aged 60-69 years with acute or convalescent COVID-19.

The rearrangement links TRBV4-1 to TRBJ1-2; tentative D call: TRBD1 (6 bases). The CDR3 covers 14 residues. The germline V gene has CDR1 MGHRA and CDR2 YSYEKL. Trimming removed 1 base at V and 5 bases at J, with 11 bases between. The DNA of the CDR3 is TGCGCCAGCAGCCAAGGGTGGACAGCGTATGGCTACACCTTC. Its translation: CASSQGWTAYGYTF.

The gene calls are TRBV2 and TRBJ2-5, with a tentative D call TRBD1 (6 bases). The CDR3 is made up of 15 amino acids. Trimming took off 6 bases at V and 1 base at J, with 15 bases between the two ends. The germline gives CDR1 SNHLY, CDR2 FYNNEI. The CDR3: CASRETGTIQETQYF. The CDR3 bases are TGTGCCAGCAGGGAGACCGGGACAATCCAAGAGACCCAGTACTTC.

CDR3 sequence: CAISESGRQNTEAFF. CDR3 bases: TGTGCCATCAGTGAGTCAGGCAGACAGAACACTGAAGCTTTCTTT. The V call is TRBV10-3, the J call TRBJ1-1; no clear D gene. Trimming took 0 bases from V and 1 from J, leaving 9 bases between them. The CDR3 length is 15 residues. Germline CDR1 reads ENHRY; CDR2 reads SYGVKD.

This clone was seen just once. The gene calls are TRBV28 and TRBJ2-7; 14 bases align to TRBD2. Germline CDR1 MDHEN, CDR2 SYDVKM. CDR3 length: 17 residues. The trim removed 5 bases at V and 2 bases at J, leaving 8 bases unmatched. The CDR3 sequence: CASSTGLAGVKTYEQYF. Here the CDR3 DNA reads TGTGCCAGCAGTACGGGACTAGCGGGAGTAAAAACCTACGAGCAGTACTTC. Full variable domain (rest looked up from reference TRBV28 and TRBJ2-7): DVKVTQSSRYLVKRTGEKVFLECVQDMDHENMFWYRQDPGLGLRLIYFSYDVKMKEKGDIPEGYSVSREKKERFSLILESASTNQTSMYLCASSTGLAGVKTYEQYFGPGTRLTVT.

Only one count was recorded for this clone. The chain recombines TRBV6-2 or TRBV6-3 with TRBJ2-2; 12 nucleotides agree with TRBD2. The V and J ends lost 2 bases and 4 bases, in that order; junction bases with no gene match: 11. The CDR3 covers 19 residues. Germline V CDR1 and CDR2: MNHEY, SVGEGT. The CDR3 region has the DNA TGTGCCAGCAGTTACCCTTCTAGCGGGAGGGCCCGGGTCACCGGGGAGCTGTTTTTT. Amino acids: CASSYPSSGRARVTGELFF.

The chain recombines TRBV9 with TRBJ1-1; 8 bases fit TRBD1. The CDR3 runs to 15 residues. V dropped 4 bases and J dropped 1; count of bases not matched to a gene: 6. Germline V gives CDR1 SGDLS, CDR2 YYNGEE. CDR3 nucleotide sequence: TGTGCCAGCAGCTCCGTGACAGGGGAGAACACTGAAGCTTTCTTT. Its translation: CASSSVTGENTEAFF.

The V call is TRBV7-2, the J call TRBJ2-3; 14 bases map to TRBD2. This CDR3 spans 16 amino acids. Germline V lookup: CDR1 SGHTA, CDR2 FQGNSA. V shed 3 bases, J shed 1 base, and the junction held 0 bases outside the gene matches. This chain's CDR3 is CASSLGLAGGTDTQYF. The CDR3 DNA reads TGTGCCAGCAGCTTGGGACTAGCGGGAGGCACAGATACGCAGTATTTT.

V usage is TRBV7-6 and J usage is TRBJ1-1; tentatively, D is TRBD1 (6 bases). CDR3 length: 16 amino acids. Germline CDR1 reads SGHVS; CDR2 reads FNYEAQ. V was pared by 1 base and J by 0 bases, with 12 bases between. The CDR3 DNA reads as TGTGCCAGCAGCTTAGTGGGGGCCGGGGTGAACACTGAAGCTTTCTTT. Its translation is CASSLVGAGVNTEAFF.

CDR3 in amino acids: CASSRETGPPYNEQFF. The CDR3 DNA is TGTGCCAGCAGTCGGGAGACTGGCCCTCCCTACAATGAGCAGTTCTTC. The V call is TRBV6-2 or TRBV6-3, the J call TRBJ2-1, with D perhaps TRBD2 (6 bases). CDR1 is MNHEY and CDR2 is SVGEGT in the germline V gene. The CDR3 is made up of 16 amino acids. V lost 5 bases and J 2 bases, leaving 16 bases between the germline ends.

The chain uses TRBV28 and TRBJ1-2; D uncertain. From germline, CDR1 is MDHEN and CDR2 SYDVKM. V was clipped by 7 bases and J by 6 bases, with 18 bases between them. The CDR3 is made up of 14 amino acids. The CDR3 here is CASTRTATRDGYTF. DNA for the CDR3: TGTGCCAGCACCCGGACCGCGACGAGGGATGGCTACACCTTC.

This chain connects TRBV28 to TRBJ2-5; the D gene is possibly TRBD2 (5 bases). Germline V gene data show CDR1 as MDHEN and CDR2 as SYDVKM. V lost 7 bases, J lost 3 bases, and 18 bases lay in between. The CDR3 runs 15 residues. CDR3 protein: CASTTLRDNEETQYF. CDR3 DNA: TGTGCCAGCACCACTCTCCGGGATAACGAAGAGACCCAGTACTTC.

This chain connects TRBV19 to TRBJ2-7, with 7 positions matching TRBD1. Germline V CDR1 and CDR2: LNHDA, SQIVND (reference sequence). The trim removed 6 bases at V and 0 bases at J, leaving 5 bases unmatched. The CDR3 extends over 14 amino acids. The CDR3 DNA reads as TGTGCCAGTAGAATCCGGGACAGCTCCTACGAGCAGTACTTC. Its translation is CASRIRDSSYEQYF.

This rearrangement joins TRBV9 to TRBJ2-7, with 7 bases identical to TRBD2. Looked up from germline, CDR1 is SGDLS and CDR2 is YYNGEE. V lost 3 bases, J lost 5 bases, and 8 bases stayed unmatched. CDR3 length: 14 residues. The CDR3 sequence: CASSAGGSGHEQYF. The CDR3 DNA reads TGTGCCAGCAGCGCTGGCGGGAGCGGGCACGAGCAGTACTTC. The full variable domain, completed using reference TRBV9 and TRBJ2-7, is DSGVTQTPKHLITATGQRVTLRCSPRSGDLSVYWYQQSLDQGLQFLIQYYNGEERAKGNILERFSAQQFPDLHSELNLSSLELGDSALYFCASSAGGSGHEQYFGPGTRLTVT.

This chain connects TRBV7-3 to TRBJ2-3; D unresolved. CDR3 length: 13 residues. The V end lost 2 bases, the J end lost 0 bases, and 3 bases lay between the germline ends. Germline-derived CDR1 and CDR2 are SGHTA and FQGTGA. The CDR3 bases are TGTGCCAGCAGCTTACCTAGCACAGATACGCAGTATTTT. Amino acid sequence: CASSLPSTDTQYF.

This clone was seen a handful of times. The chain recombines TRBV25-1 with TRBJ1-1; TRBD1 is a possible D gene (5 bases). CDR1 is MGHDK, CDR2 SYGVNS, per germline. V gave up 6 bases and J gave up 2 bases, with 10 bases separating them. The CDR3 is 13 amino acids. CDR3 sequence (DNA): TGTGCCAGCAGCCGCCAGGGCAACACTGAAGCTTTCTTT. It translates to CASSRQGNTEAFF.

The V call is TRBV7-9, the J call TRBJ1-2; D is undetermined. Germline loops: CDR1 SEHNR, CDR2 FQNEAQ (reference sequence). This CDR3 has 16 residues. Deletions cut 4 bases from V and 0 bases from J, with 15 bases between. Written as DNA, the CDR3 is TGTGCCAGCAGCTCGAACACTCGGGAAGCTAACTATGGCTACACCTTC. Encoded protein: CASSSNTREANYGYTF.

In this sample, this clone turned up once. The J gene is TRBJ2-1, the V gene TRBV25-1; D may be TRBD2 (5 bases). V was shortened by 7 bases and J by 10 bases, with 20 bases between the two germline ends. The CDR3 totals 14 residues. The germline V gene encodes CDR1 MGHDK and CDR2 SYGVNS. CDR3 nucleotide sequence: TGTGCCAGCACCCTTGGCGGGTCGATAGAAGAGCAGTTCTTC. Its protein is CASTLGGSIEEQFF.

The chain employs TRBV19 and TRBJ2-7; 7 nucleotides align to TRBD1. V trimming: 11 bases; J trimming: 0 bases; junction bases outside the gene matches: 13. The germline CDR1 and CDR2 sequences are LNHDA and SQIVND (reference sequence). CDR3 length: 15 residues. The CDR3 sequence: CASQRDSLSSYEQYF. CDR3 nucleotides: TGTGCCTCCCAAAGGGACAGTTTAAGCTCCTACGAGCAGTACTTC.

This clone is a singleton in its sample. The CDR3: CASSLTGSNTEAFF. The CDR3 nucleotides read TGTGCCAGCAGCCTTACAGGATCGAACACTGAAGCTTTCTTT. The V gene is TRBV11-1, the J gene TRBJ1-1; D possibly corresponds to TRBD1 (5 bases). Trimming pared 5 bases from V and 1 base from J, leaving 11 bases between. Germline V CDR1 and CDR2: SGHAT, FQDESV (reference sequence). This CDR3 has 14 residues.

This chain joins TRBV25-1 and TRBJ2-5, with 7 bases aligning to TRBD1. The junction had 7 bases not matched to a gene; V was cut back by 8 bases and J by 4 bases. The CDR3 covers 13 residues. CDR1 MGHDK and CDR2 SYGVNS come from the germline V gene. CDR3 nucleotide sequence: TGTGCCAGCTCCTTGACAGGGACAGAGACCCAGTACTTC. Translating it yields CASSLTGTETQYF.

The gene calls are TRBV24-1 and TRBJ2-1; perhaps TRBD1 as D (6 bases). CDR1 is KGHDR and CDR2 is SFDVKD in the germline V gene. Trimming pared 4 bases from V and 0 bases from J, leaving 15 bases between. The CDR3 length is 17 residues. The CDR3 DNA reads as TGTGCCACCAGTGACCCACAGGGTTTTGGCTCCTACAATGAGCAGTTCTTC. It translates to CATSDPQGFGSYNEQFF.

The rearrangement joins TRBV24-1 to TRBJ1-2; 10 bases are a match to TRBD1. In germline, CDR1 is KGHDR, CDR2 SFDVKD. This CDR3 has 16 amino acids. V gave up 3 bases and J gave up 6 bases; unmatched junction bases: 9. The CDR3 spells CATSDPQGQGTDGYTF. The CDR3 DNA follows: TGTGCCACCAGTGATCCCCAGGGACAGGGGACGGATGGCTACACCTTC.

The genes are TRBV7-9 and TRBJ2-7; 7 bases map to TRBD2. This CDR3 spans 11 amino acids. J lost 9 bases, V lost 5 bases, and 4 bases had no gene match. Germline V CDR1 and CDR2: SEHNR, FQNEAQ (reference sequence). The CDR3 nucleotides are TGTGCCAGCAGCCGGGGAGGGGTGCAGTACTTC. It translates to CASSRGGVQYF.

The J gene is TRBJ2-7, the V gene TRBV30; D not resolved. Trimming took 0 bases from V and 0 from J, leaving 6 bases between them. CDR3 length equals 13 residues. Germline values: CDR1 GTSNPN, CDR2 SVGIG (reference sequence). The CDR3 DNA reads as TGTGCCTGGAGTGTACTTGACTCCTACGAGCAGTACTTC. Translated, it gives CAWSVLDSYEQYF.

Comment on this clone: The sample carries other DNA sequences with the same CDR3. The chain combines TRBV3-1 (or the pseudogene TRBV3-2) with TRBJ1-5; 9 bases are shared with TRBD1. Germline V gene lookup returns CDR1 LGHDT and CDR2 YNNKEL (reference sequence). CDR3 length equals 16 residues. J gave up 2 bases and V 3 bases, and 5 bases lay outside the gene matches. CDR3 in DNA: TGTGCCAGCAGCCATTCGGACAGGGGAGGCAATCAGCCCCAGCATTTT. Its translation: CASSHSDRGGNQPQHF.

This sequence joins TRBV4-2 and TRBJ2-1; D may be TRBD2 (6 bases). The V end lost 6 bases, the J end lost 0 bases, and 12 bases lay between the germline ends. Germline V gene lookup returns CDR1 LGHNA and CDR2 YNFKEQ. The CDR3 length is 15 residues. The CDR3 bases are TGTGCCAGCAGGGCGGGACTTGCCTCCTACAATGAGCAGTTCTTC. Protein sequence: CASRAGLASYNEQFF.

This chain uses TRBV30 with TRBJ2-1; tentative D call: TRBD1 (6 bases). Deletions cut 1 base from V and 8 bases from J, with 15 bases between. The CDR3 is 14 residues long. Germline CDR1 GTSNPN, CDR2 SVGIG (reference sequence). The CDR3 spells CAWSGYSGGYEQFF. CDR3 nucleotide sequence: TGTGCCTGGAGTGGATACTCTGGGGGCTATGAGCAGTTCTTC.

The chain combines TRBV9 with TRBJ2-7; weak D call: TRBD2 (5 bases). Trimming shortened V by 2 bases and J by 0 bases, and 9 bases separated the two germline ends. The CDR3 sequence is 14 residues long. CDR1 and CDR2 (germline): SGDLS, YYNGEE. CDR3: CASSVEGTSYEQYF. CDR3 in DNA: TGTGCCAGCAGCGTTGAGGGAACCTCCTACGAGCAGTACTTC.

This clone was detected only a few times. The chain joins TRBV10-3 to TRBJ1-1; 8 nucleotides agree with TRBD1. Germline V lookup: CDR1 ENHRY, CDR2 SYGVKD. The CDR3 runs 12 residues. V shed 6 bases and J 8 bases; nucleotides not matched to a gene: 5. CDR3 coding DNA: TGTGCCATCAGAGGACAGGGCGGCGAAGCTTTCTTT. It yields the protein CAIRGQGGEAFF.